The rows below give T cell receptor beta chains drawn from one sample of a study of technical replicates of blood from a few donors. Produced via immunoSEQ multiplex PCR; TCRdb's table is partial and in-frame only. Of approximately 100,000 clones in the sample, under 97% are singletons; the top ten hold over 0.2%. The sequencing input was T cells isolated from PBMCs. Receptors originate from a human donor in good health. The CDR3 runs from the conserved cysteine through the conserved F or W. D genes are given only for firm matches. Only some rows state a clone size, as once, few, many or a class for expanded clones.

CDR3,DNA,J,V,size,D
CASSLAMAGVETQYF,TGTGCCAGCAGCTTGGCAATGGCGGGGGTGGAGACCCAGTACTTC,TRBJ2-5,TRBV5-4,-,TRBD2
CASTSGTKLGNEQFF,TGTGCCAGCACTAGCGGGACCAAATTGGGTAATGAGCAGTTCTTC,TRBJ2-1,TRBV2,-,TRBD2
CASSWTGGENIQYF,TGTGCCAGCAGTTGGACAGGGGGCGAAAACATTCAGTACTTC,TRBJ2-4,TRBV27,-,TRBD1
CASSPGLAGPKLTDTQYF,TGCGCCAGCAGCCCAGGACTAGCGGGGCCTAAACTCACAGATACGCAGTATTTT,TRBJ2-3,TRBV5-1,-,TRBD2
CSILRQFQAGYTF,TGCAGCATATTGAGACAGTTCCAGGCGGGCTACACCTTC,TRBJ1-2,TRBV29-1,-,-
CASSPSVAGAQNTGELFF,TGCGCCAGCAGCCCGTCCGTAGCGGGGGCGCAGAACACCGGGGAGCTGTTTTTT,TRBJ2-2,TRBV5-1,-,TRBD2
CASSDGQGFYEQYF,TGTGCCAGCAGTGACGGACAGGGTTTCTACGAGCAGTACTTC,TRBJ2-7,TRBV2,-,TRBD1
CASSLNRVFKGTEAFF,TGTGCCAGCAGCTTGAACAGGGTTTTCAAGGGGACTGAAGCTTTCTTT,TRBJ1-1,TRBV5-6,-,-
CASSQVSGRDEQFF,TGTGCCAGCAGCCAAGTGTCCGGGAGGGATGAGCAGTTCTTC,TRBJ2-1,TRBV14,many,TRBD2
CSVKGLAGPQETQYF,TGCAGCGTTAAGGGACTAGCGGGGCCTCAAGAGACCCAGTACTTC,TRBJ2-5,TRBV29-1,-,TRBD2
CASSLGGSSEAFF,TGTGCCAGCAGCTTGGGAGGGTCCTCTGAAGCTTTCTTT,TRBJ1-1,TRBV5-4,-,-
CASSQDWEDPNQETQYF,TGTGCCAGCAGCCAAGATTGGGAGGACCCCAACCAAGAGACCCAGTACTTC,TRBJ2-5,TRBV14,-,-
CASSPNGGTLKGELFF,TGTGCCAGCAGCCCTAATGGCGGGACTCTGAAGGGGGAGCTGTTTTTT,TRBJ2-2,TRBV7-2,-,-
CASSITGTGGASTEAFF,TGTGCCAGCAGCATAACCGGGACAGGGGGCGCGAGCACTGAAGCTTTCTTT,TRBJ1-1,TRBV7-6,-,TRBD1
CASSLTSGGYKGKTDTQYF,TGTGCCAGCAGCTTAACTAGCGGGGGTTATAAGGGAAAGACAGATACGCAGTATTTT,TRBJ2-3,TRBV7-9,once,TRBD2
CASSLDTGANVLTF,TGTGCCAGCAGCTTAGATACTGGGGCCAACGTCCTGACTTTC,TRBJ2-6,TRBV7-6,-,-
CASSLASTSRTQYF,TGCGCCAGCAGCTTGGCCTCGACAAGTCGGACCCAGTACTTC,TRBJ2-5,TRBV5-1,-,-
CASKTGGGYEQYF,TGTGCCAGCAAGACAGGGGGCGGCTACGAGCAGTACTTC,TRBJ2-7,TRBV27,-,TRBD1
CAISEPGSNYGYTF,TGTGCCATCAGTGAGCCAGGGTCCAACTATGGCTACACCTTC,TRBJ1-2,TRBV10-3,-,-
CASSLSKARPVSYEQYF,TGTGCCAGCAGTTTATCCAAAGCGCGGCCCGTCTCCTACGAGCAGTACTTC,TRBJ2-7,TRBV28,-,-
CASSIPGQGAWAQHF,TGTGCCAGCAGCATTCCGGGACAGGGGGCTTGGGCCCAGCATTTT,TRBJ1-5,TRBV28,-,TRBD1